This TCR beta chain emerged from a study of CD8+ T cells in alopecia areata. The treatment here: oral pan-JAK inhibitor, 5-10 mg twice daily. Extracted RNA was reverse transcribed, and the resulting cDNA served as sequencing template. Data came from immunoSEQ multiplex PCR; TCRdb stores just in-frame clones and leaves some out. The sample lists roughly 190,000 clones, about three fifths occurring once. This clone was observed a handful of times. The origin of this receptor is a human donor with alopecia areata. Sequenced here: CD4+ T cells sorted from blood, sampled at week 24, from a patient treated with tofacitinib.

The CDR3 coding sequence is TGTGCCAGCAGCCCCCTTAACGAGCAGTACTTC. This sequence encodes CASSPLNEQYF. The rearrangement links TRBV7-2 to TRBJ2-7; D is ambiguous. The CDR3 has 11 residues. Between the trimmed V and J ends, which lost 5 bases and 5 bases, there was a span of 7 bases. Germline V gives CDR1 SGHTA, CDR2 FQGNSA.